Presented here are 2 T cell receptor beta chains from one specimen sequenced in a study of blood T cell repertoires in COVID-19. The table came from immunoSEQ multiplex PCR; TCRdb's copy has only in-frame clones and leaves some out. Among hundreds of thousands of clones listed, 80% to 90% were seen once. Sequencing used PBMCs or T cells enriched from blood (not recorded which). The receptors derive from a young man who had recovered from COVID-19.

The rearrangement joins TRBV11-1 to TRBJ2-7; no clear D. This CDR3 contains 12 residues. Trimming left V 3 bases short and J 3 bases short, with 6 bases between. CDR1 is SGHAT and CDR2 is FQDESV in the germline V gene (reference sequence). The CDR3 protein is CASSFTVYEQYF. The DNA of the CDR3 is TGTGCCAGCAGCTTTACTGTCTACGAGCAGTACTTC.

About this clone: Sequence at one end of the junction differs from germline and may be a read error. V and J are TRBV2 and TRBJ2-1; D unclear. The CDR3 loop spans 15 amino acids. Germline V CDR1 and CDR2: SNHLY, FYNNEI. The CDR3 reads CASREDLSSYNEQFF. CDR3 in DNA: TGTGCCAGCAGGGAAGACCTTAGCTCCTACAATGAGCAGTTCTTC.